This T cell receptor (beta chain) was retrieved from a study of CD8 T cells in Susac syndrome. Overall study context: Patients with Susac syndrome were therapy-naive, on corticosteroids, or on intravenous immunoglobulin alone at the time that blood was drawn.

The germline V and J ends were trimmed by 4 bases and 6 bases, with 16 bases remaining between them. The CDR3 is 14 amino acids. CDR1 and CDR2 (germline): LGHDT, YNNKEL (reference sequence). RNA totalling about 0.45 to 1 ug underwent reverse transcription with random hexamers. TCRdb re-called the immunoSEQ multiplex PCR reads through MiXCR, storing one row per CDR3 protein. The sample records 210,000 or so distinct CDR3 sequences, about 94% being singletons. The sequencing input was CD4+ T cells from PBMCs. The genes are TRBV3-1 and TRBJ2-7; D tentatively fits TRBD1 or TRBD2 (5 bases each). This receptor was taken from a human donor with Susac syndrome. CDR3 region: CASSLLGTGTEQYF. The CDR3 region has the DNA TGTGCCAGCAGCCTTCTTGGTACGGGGACCGAGCAGTACTTC.